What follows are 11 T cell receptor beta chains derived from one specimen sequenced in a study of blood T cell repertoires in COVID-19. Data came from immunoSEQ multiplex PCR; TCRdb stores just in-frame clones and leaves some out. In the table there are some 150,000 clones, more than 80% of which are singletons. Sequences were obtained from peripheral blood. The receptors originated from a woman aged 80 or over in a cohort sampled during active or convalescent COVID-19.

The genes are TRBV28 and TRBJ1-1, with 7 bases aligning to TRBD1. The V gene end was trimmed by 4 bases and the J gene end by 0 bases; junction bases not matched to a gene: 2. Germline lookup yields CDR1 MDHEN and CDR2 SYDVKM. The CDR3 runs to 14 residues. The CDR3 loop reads CASSSGGLNTEAFF. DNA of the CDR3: TGTGCCAGCAGTTCAGGGGGGTTGAACACTGAAGCTTTCTTT.

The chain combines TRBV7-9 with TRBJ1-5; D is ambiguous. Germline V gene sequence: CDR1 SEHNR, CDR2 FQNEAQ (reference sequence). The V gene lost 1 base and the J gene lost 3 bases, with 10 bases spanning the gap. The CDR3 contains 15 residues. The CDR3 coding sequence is TGTGCCAGCAGCTTAGGGGCAGCCTTCAATCAGCCCCAGCATTTT. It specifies CASSLGAAFNQPQHF.

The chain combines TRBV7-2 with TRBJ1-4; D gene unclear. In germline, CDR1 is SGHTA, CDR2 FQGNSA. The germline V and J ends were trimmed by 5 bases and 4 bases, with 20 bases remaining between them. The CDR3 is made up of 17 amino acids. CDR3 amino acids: CASSPLTPGEGNEKLFF. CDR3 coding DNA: TGTGCCAGCAGCCCCCTGACGCCCGGAGAGGGTAATGAAAAACTGTTTTTT.

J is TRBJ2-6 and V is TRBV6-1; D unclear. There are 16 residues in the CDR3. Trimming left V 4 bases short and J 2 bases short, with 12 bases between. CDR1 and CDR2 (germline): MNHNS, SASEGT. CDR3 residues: CASSGIGVAGANVLTF. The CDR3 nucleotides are TGTGCCAGCAGTGGAATTGGAGTGGCTGGGGCCAACGTCCTGACTTTC.

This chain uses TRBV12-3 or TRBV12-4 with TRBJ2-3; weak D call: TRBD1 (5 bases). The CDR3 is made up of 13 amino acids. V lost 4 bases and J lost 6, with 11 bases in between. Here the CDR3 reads CASSYSQVDTQYF. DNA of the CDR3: TGTGCCAGCAGTTATTCACAGGTGGATACGCAGTATTTT.

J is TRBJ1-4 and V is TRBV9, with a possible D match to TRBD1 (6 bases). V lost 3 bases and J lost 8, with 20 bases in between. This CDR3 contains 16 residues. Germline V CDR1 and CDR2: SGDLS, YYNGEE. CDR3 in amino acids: CASSAGTQGFGEKLFF. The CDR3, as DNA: TGTGCCAGCAGCGCCGGAACTCAGGGGTTCGGGGAAAAACTGTTTTTT.

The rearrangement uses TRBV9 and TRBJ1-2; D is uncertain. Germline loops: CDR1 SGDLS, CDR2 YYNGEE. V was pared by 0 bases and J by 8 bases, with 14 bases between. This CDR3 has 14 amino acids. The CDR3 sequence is CASSVVSADRGYTF. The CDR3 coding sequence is TGTGCCAGCAGCGTAGTAAGCGCAGATCGAGGCTACACCTTC.

This CDR3 reads CSVVRGGQETQYF. DNA of the CDR3: TGCAGCGTTGTGCGGGGGGGACAAGAGACCCAGTACTTC. V and J are TRBV29-1 and TRBJ2-5, with 9 positions matching TRBD2. V gave up 4 bases and J gave up 2 bases; unmatched junction bases: 2. CDR1 is SQVTM and CDR2 is ANQGSEA in the germline V gene. This CDR3 has 13 residues.

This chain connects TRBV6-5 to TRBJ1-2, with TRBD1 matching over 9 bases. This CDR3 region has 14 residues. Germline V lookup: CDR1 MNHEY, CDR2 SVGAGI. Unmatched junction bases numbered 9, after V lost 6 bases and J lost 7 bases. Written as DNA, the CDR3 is TGTGCCAGCAGCACCTTACAGGGGGCATCTGGCTACACCTTC. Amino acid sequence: CASSTLQGASGYTF.

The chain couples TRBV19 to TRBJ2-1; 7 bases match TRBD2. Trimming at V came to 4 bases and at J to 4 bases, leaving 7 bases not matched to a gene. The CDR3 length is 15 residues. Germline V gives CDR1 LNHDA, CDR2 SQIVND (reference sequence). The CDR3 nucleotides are TGTGCCAGTAGTAGGTCGGGGGGATTGTACAATGAGCAGTTCTTC. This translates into CASSRSGGLYNEQFF.

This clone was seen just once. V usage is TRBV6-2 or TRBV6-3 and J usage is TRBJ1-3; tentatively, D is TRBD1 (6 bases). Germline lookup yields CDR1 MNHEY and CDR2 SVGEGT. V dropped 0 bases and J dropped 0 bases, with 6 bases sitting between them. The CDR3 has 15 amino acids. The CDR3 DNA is TGTGCCAGCAGTTACTCGACAGGCTCTGGAAACACCATATATTTT. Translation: CASSYSTGSGNTIYF.